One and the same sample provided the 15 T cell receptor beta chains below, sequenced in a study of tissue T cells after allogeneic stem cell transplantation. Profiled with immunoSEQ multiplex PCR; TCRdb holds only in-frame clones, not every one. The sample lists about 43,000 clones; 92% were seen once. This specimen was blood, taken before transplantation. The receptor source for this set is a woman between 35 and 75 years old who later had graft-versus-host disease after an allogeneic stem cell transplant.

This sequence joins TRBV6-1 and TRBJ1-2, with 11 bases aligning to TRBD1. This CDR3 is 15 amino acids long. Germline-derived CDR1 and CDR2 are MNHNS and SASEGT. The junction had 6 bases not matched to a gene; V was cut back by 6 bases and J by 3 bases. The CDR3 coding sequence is TGTGCCAGCAGAGCAGGACAGGGGGCCGACTATGGCTACACCTTC. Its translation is CASRAGQGADYGYTF.

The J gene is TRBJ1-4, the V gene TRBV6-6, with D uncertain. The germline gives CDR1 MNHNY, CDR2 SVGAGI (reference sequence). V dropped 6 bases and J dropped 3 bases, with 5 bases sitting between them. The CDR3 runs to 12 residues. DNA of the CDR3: TGTGCCAGCAGGGATCCTAATGAAAAACTGTTTTTT. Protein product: CASRDPNEKLFF.

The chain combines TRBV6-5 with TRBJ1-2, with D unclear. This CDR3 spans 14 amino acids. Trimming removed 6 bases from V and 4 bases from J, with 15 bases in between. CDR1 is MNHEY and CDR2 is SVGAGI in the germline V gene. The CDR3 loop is CASSPRQVSYGYTF. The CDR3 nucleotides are TGTGCCAGCAGCCCCCGCCAGGTTTCCTATGGCTACACCTTC.

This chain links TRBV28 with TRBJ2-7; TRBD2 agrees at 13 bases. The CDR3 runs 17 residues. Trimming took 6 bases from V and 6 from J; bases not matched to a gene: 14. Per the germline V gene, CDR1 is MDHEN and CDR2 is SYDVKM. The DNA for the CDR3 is TGTGCCAGCAGCCTAGGGAAACCGGGACTAGCGGGAATCGAGCAGTACTTC. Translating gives CASSLGKPGLAGIEQYF.

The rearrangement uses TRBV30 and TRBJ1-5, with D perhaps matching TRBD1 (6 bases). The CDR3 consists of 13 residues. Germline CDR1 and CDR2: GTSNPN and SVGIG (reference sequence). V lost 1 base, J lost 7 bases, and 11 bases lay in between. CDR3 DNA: TGTGCCTGGAGTGAACAGGGCGGCCAGCCCCAGCATTTT. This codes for CAWSEQGGQPQHF.

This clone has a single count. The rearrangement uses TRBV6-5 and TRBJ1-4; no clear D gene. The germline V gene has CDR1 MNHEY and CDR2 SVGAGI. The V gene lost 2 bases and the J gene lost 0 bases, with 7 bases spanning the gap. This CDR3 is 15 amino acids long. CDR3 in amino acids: CASSYGVATNEKLFF. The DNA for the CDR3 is TGTGCCAGCAGTTACGGGGTTGCAACTAATGAAAAACTGTTTTTT.

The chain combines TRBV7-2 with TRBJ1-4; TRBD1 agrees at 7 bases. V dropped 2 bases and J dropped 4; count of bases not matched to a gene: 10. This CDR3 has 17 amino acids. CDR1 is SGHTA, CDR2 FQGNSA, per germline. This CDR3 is CASSLNYRGSLNEKLFF. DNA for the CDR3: TGTGCCAGCAGCTTAAATTACAGGGGAAGCCTTAATGAAAAACTGTTTTTT.

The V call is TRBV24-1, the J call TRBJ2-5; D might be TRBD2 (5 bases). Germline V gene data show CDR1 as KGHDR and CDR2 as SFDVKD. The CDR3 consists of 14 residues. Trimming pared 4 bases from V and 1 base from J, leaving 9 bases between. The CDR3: CATSDGGFQETQYF. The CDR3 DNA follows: TGTGCCACCAGTGACGGCGGGTTCCAAGAGACCCAGTACTTC.

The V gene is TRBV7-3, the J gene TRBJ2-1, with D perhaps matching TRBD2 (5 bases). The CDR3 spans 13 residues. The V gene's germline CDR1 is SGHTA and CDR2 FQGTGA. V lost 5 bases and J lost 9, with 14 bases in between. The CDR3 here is CASSPPGYVEQFF. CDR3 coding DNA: TGTGCCAGCAGCCCCCCGGGGTACGTTGAGCAGTTCTTC.

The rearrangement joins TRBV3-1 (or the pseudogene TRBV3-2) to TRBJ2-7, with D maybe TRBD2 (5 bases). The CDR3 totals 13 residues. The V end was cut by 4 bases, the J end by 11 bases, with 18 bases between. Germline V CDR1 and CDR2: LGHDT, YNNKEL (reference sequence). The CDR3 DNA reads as TGTGCCAGCAGCCCCTTCGAGGGTCAGAGGGAGTACTTC. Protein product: CASSPFEGQREYF.

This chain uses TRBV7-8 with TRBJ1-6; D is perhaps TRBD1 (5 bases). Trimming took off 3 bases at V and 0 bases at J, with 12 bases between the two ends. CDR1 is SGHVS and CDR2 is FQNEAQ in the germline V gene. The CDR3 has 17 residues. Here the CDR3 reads CASSFRRGGSYNSPLHF. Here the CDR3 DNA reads TGTGCCAGCAGCTTTAGGCGGGGGGGCTCCTATAATTCACCCCTCCACTTT. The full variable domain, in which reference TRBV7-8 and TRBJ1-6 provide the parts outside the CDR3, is GAGVSQSPRYKVAKRGQDVALRCDPISGHVSLFWYQQALGQGPEFLTYFQNEAQLDKSGLPSDRFFAERPEGSVSTLKIQRTQQEDSAVYLCASSFRRGGSYNSPLHFGNGTRLTVT.

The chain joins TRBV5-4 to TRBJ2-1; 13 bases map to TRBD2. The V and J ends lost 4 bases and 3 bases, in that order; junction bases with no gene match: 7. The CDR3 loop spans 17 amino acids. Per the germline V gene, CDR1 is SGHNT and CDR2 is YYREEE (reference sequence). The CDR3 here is CASSLGTSGKLYNEQFF. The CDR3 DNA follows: TGTGCCAGCAGCCTTGGGACTAGCGGGAAACTCTACAATGAGCAGTTCTTC.

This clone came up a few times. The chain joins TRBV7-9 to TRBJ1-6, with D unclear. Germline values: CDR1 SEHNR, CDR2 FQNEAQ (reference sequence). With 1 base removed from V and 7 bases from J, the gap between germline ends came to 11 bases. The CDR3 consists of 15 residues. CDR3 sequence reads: CASSLEVPANSPLHF. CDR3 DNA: TGTGCCAGCAGCTTAGAGGTTCCGGCGAATTCACCCCTCCACTTT.

For the CDR3, the DNA is TGTGCCAGCAGCCCCTGTCCCCAGGGGGCTCCAGGGGAAAATGAAAAACTGTTTTTT. Amino acids: CASSPCPQGAPGENEKLFF. The rearrangement uses TRBV3-1 (or the pseudogene TRBV3-2) and TRBJ1-4; 8 nucleotides agree with TRBD1. J was trimmed by 5 bases and V by 4 bases; bases with no gene match: 18. This CDR3 is built from 19 residues. Germline V gene data show CDR1 as LGHDT and CDR2 as YNNKEL (reference sequence).

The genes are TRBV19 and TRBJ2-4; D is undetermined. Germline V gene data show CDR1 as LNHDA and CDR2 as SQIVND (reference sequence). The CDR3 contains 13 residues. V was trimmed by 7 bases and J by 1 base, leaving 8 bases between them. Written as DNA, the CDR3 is TGTGCCAGTATGGCGTCTGCCAAAAACATTCAGTACTTC. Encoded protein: CASMASAKNIQYF.